This T cell receptor (beta chain) was captured by sequencing in a study of blood T cell repertoires in COVID-19. Study as a whole: COVID-19 samples from acute and convalescent phases originated in the United States, Italy and Spain.

Clones were read by immunoSEQ multiplex PCR, and TCRdb kept only the in-frame ones, dropping some. The sample lists 100,000 to 150,000 clones, around 81% occurring once. The germline V and J ends were trimmed by 3 bases and 0 bases, with 11 bases remaining between them. CDR3 size: 15 residues. Germline assignment: CDR1 MDHEN and CDR2 SYDVKM. The sequenced sample was peripheral blood. The V and J genes are TRBV28 and TRBJ2-5; tentative D call: TRBD1 (6 bases). The sequence derives from a woman aged 45-60 years with acute or convalescent COVID-19. CDR3 nucleotides: TGTGCCAGCAGTTTTTTGACAGGCAACCAAGAGACCCAGTACTTC. It translates to CASSFLTGNQETQYF.